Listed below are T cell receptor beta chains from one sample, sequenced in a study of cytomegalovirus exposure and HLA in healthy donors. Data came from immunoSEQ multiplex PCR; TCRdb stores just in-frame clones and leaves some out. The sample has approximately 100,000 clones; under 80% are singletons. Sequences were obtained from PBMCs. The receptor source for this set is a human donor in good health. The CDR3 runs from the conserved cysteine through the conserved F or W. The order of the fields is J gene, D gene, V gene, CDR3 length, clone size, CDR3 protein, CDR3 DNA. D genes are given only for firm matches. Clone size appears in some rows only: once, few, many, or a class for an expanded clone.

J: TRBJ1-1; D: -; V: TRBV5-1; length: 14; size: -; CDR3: CASSLANGRDEAFF; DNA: TGCGCCAGCAGCTTGGCAAATGGGAGAGATGAAGCTTTCTTT
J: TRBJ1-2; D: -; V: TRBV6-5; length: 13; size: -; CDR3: CASRVLTSGGYTF; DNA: TGTGCCAGCAGAGTCCTCACCAGTGGTGGCTACACCTTC
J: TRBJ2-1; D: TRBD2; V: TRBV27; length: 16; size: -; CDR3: CASSPGLAGPYNEQFF; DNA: TGTGCCAGCAGTCCCGGACTAGCGGGGCCCTACAATGAGCAGTTCTTC
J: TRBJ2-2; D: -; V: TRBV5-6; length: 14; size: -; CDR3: CASSPPGKTGELFF; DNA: TGTGCCAGCAGCCCACCTGGCAAGACCGGGGAGCTGTTTTTT
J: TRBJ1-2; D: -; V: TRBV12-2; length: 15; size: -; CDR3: CASRDSGTPSYGYTF; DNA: TGTGCAAGTCGGGATTCCGGGACACCAAGCTATGGCTACACCTTC
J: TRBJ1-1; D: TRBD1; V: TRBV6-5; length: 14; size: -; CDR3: CASSLDRVNTEAFF; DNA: TGTGCCAGCAGTCTAGACAGGGTGAACACTGAAGCTTTCTTT
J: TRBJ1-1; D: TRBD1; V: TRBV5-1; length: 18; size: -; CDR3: CASSLGWTGGKSRTEAFF; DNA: TGCGCCAGCAGCTTGGGATGGACAGGGGGAAAATCACGCACTGAAGCTTTCTTT
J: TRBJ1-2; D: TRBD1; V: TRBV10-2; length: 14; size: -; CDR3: CASSLGQTNYGYTF; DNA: TGCGCCAGCAGCTTGGGACAGACCAACTATGGCTACACCTTC
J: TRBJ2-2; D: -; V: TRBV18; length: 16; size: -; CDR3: CASSPLFLSSTGELFF; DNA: TGTGCCAGCTCACCATTGTTCCTTAGCAGTACCGGGGAGCTGTTTTTT
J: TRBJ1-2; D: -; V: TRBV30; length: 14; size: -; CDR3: CAWSLNLFNYGYTF; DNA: TGTGCCTGGAGTTTAAATCTCTTTAACTATGGCTACACCTTC
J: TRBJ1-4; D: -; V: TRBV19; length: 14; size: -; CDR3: CASSSRTTNEKLFF; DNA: TGTGCCAGTAGTTCTAGAACAACTAATGAAAAACTGTTTTTT
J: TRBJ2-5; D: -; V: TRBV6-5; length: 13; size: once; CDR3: CASSYHVGETQYF; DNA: TGTGCCAGCAGTTACCATGTTGGCGAGACCCAGTACTTC
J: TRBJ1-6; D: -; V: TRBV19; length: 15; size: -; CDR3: CASSMTRAENSPLHF; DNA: TGTGCCAGTAGTATGACGAGGGCTGAAAATTCACCCCTCCACTTT
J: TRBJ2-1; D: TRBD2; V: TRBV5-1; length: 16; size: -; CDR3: CASSLGPLAGDNEQFF; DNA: TGCGCCAGCAGCTTGGGTCCACTAGCGGGAGACAATGAGCAGTTCTTC
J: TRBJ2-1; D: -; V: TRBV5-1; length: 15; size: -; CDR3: CASSLASGPYNEQFF; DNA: TGCGCCAGCAGCTTGGCCAGCGGTCCGTACAATGAGCAGTTCTTC
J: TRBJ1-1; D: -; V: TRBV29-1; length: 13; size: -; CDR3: CSVGDIRGTEAFF; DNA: TGCAGCGTGGGGGACATTCGAGGGACTGAAGCTTTCTTT
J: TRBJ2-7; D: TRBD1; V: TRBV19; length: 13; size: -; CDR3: CASSTGQEYEQYF; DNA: TGTGCCAGTAGTACCGGACAGGAGTACGAGCAGTACTTC
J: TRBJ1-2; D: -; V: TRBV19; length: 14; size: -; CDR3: CASSTRTRADGYTF; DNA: TGTGCCAGTAGTACCCGGACCAGGGCTGATGGCTACACCTTC
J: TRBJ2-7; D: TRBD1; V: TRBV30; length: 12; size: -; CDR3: CAYRDRGYEQYF; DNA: TGTGCCTACCGGGACAGGGGCTACGAGCAGTACTTC
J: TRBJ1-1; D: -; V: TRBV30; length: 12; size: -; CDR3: CAWRQENTEAFF; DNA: TGTGCCTGGAGACAGGAGAACACTGAAGCTTTCTTT
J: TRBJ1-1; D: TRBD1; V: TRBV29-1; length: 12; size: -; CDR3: CSVVTGVAEAFF; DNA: TGCAGCGTCGTTACAGGGGTGGCTGAAGCTTTCTTT